These 7 T cell receptor beta chains share one sample of origin, sequenced in a study of T cell responses to AZD1222 COVID-19 vaccine. The method was immunoSEQ multiplex PCR; TCRdb's version includes in-frame clones alone and lacks a portion of them. The data show 120,000 to 150,000 clones, roughly 90% seen once. Sequenced material: peripheral blood, taken on day 0 of AZD1222 vaccination. These receptors all come from an adult in good health.

CDR3 sequence: CASSRLGTENTEAFF. The CDR3 region has the DNA TGCGCCAGCAGCCGGTTAGGGACAGAGAACACTGAAGCTTTCTTT. The J gene is TRBJ1-1, the V gene TRBV5-1; TRBD1 matches 7 bases. The CDR3 covers 15 residues. The V and J ends lost 4 bases and 1 base, in that order; junction bases with no gene match: 7. Germline CDR1 reads SGHRS; CDR2 reads YFSETQ. Full variable domain (rest looked up from reference TRBV5-1 and TRBJ1-1): KAGVTQTPRYLIKTRGQQVTLSCSPISGHRSVSWYQQTPGQGLQFLFEYFSETQRNKGNFPGRFSGRQFSNSRSEMNVSTLELGDSALYLCASSRLGTENTEAFFGQGTRLTVV.

For the CDR3, the DNA is TGTGCCAGCAGCTTAGCGGTACCAGGGCCCATGAACACTGAAGCTTTCTTT. Amino acid sequence: CASSLAVPGPMNTEAFF. This sequence joins TRBV7-6 and TRBJ1-1; tentatively, D is TRBD1 (5 bases). This CDR3 spans 17 amino acids. Trimming left V 0 bases short and J 0 bases short, with 14 bases between. Germline V gene data show CDR1 as SGHVS and CDR2 as FNYEAQ.

The chain is built from TRBV4-2 and TRBJ2-3, with D perhaps TRBD2 (6 bases). With 5 bases removed from V and 2 bases from J, the gap between germline ends came to 20 bases. Germline-derived CDR1 and CDR2 are LGHNA and YNFKEQ. The CDR3 runs 17 residues. The CDR3 coding sequence is TGTGCCAGCAGCGCCGCCCGAACGGGGGAGATCACAGATACGCAGTATTTT. It encodes CASSAARTGEITDTQYF.

This chain connects TRBV7-8 to TRBJ2-3, with a possible D match to TRBD1 (6 bases). The V and J ends lost 4 bases and 6 bases respectively, with 14 bases between them. The CDR3 is 14 amino acids. CDR1 is SGHVS, CDR2 FQNEAQ, per germline. The CDR3 loop is CASSSSTGSDTQYF. CDR3 in DNA: TGTGCCAGCAGCTCATCAACAGGGAGCGATACGCAGTATTTT.

The rearrangement joins TRBV7-3 to TRBJ2-3; 7 nucleotides align to TRBD1. In germline, CDR1 is SGHTA, CDR2 FQGTGA. CDR3 length: 15 amino acids. The J segment lost 4 bases and the V segment lost 5 bases, leaving 9 bases of the junction unmatched. In DNA form, the CDR3 reads TGTGCCAGCAGCCGAGAAGGGGGCACTTCAGATACGCAGTATTTT. It is translated as CASSREGGTSDTQYF.

The chain has TRBV2 and TRBJ1-5; D unresolved. Germline CDR1 SNHLY, CDR2 FYNNEI. V was pared by 1 base and J by 1 base, with 8 bases between. This CDR3 contains 15 residues. The CDR3 sequence: CASSEGRISNQPQHF. In DNA, the CDR3 is TGTGCCAGCAGTGAAGGACGGATAAGCAATCAGCCCCAGCATTTT.

As to this clone: The same CDR3 is also encoded by other DNA sequences in this sample. The V gene is TRBV7-2, the J gene TRBJ1-3; D unresolved. The V end lost 1 base, the J end lost 0 bases, and 4 bases lay between the germline ends. The CDR3 sequence is 14 residues long. Germline V gives CDR1 SGHTA, CDR2 FQGNSA. The CDR3 region is CASSLDSSGNTIYF. DNA of the CDR3: TGTGCCAGCAGCTTAGATTCCTCTGGAAACACCATATATTTT.